Below are 19 T cell receptor beta chains sequenced from a single sample in a study of T cell repertoires in cytomegalovirus infection. TCRdb reanalysed the reads using MiXCR and keeps one entry per CDR3 protein. The sample carries 200,000 or so distinct CDR3 sequences, about 38% recorded once. For these receptors, no antigen is known. This specimen was CD8+ T cells from cultured PBMCs, taken from culture after CMV antigen stimulation. The receptors shown here come from a human donor in good health (CMV status not recorded). Some clones in this sample may be carry-over from other donors' samples.

The rearrangement links TRBV15 to TRBJ1-5; D possibly corresponds to TRBD1 (5 bases). Germline V CDR1 and CDR2: LNHNV, YYDKDF (reference sequence). Trimming stripped 5 bases from V and 2 bases from J, with 13 bases between. This CDR3 has 15 amino acids. CDR3 loop: CATSGGVDRNQPQHF. The CDR3 nucleotides are TGTGCCACCAGCGGGGGGGTGGATCGCAATCAGCCCCAGCATTTT.

J is TRBJ2-7 and V is TRBV5-6; no reliable D call. The germline V and J ends were trimmed by 2 bases and 2 bases, with 14 bases remaining between them. CDR1 is SGHDT, CDR2 YYEEEE, per germline. The CDR3 is made up of 15 amino acids. DNA for the CDR3: TGTGCCAGCAGCTTTCAAGGAAGTTCCCCCTACGAGCAGTACTTC. Its translation: CASSFQGSSPYEQYF.

The chain uses TRBV2 and TRBJ1-2, with 7 bases lining up with TRBD1. The CDR3 extends over 13 amino acids. Germline V lookup: CDR1 SNHLY, CDR2 FYNNEI. The J segment lost 4 bases and the V segment lost 6 bases, leaving 5 bases of the junction unmatched. CDR3 nucleotide sequence: TGTGCCAGCAGCGGACAGGAAGGCTATGGCTACACCTTC. Protein product: CASSGQEGYGYTF.

This clonotype was observed at least ten times. This chain connects TRBV7-2 to TRBJ1-2; D not resolved. CDR3 length: 15 amino acids. Deletions cut 1 base from V and 2 bases from J, with 11 bases between. The germline CDR1 and CDR2 sequences are SGHTA and FQGNSA. DNA of the CDR3: TGTGCCAGCAGCTTAGAGGAGAGGGCCAACTATGGCTACACCTTC. It codes for CASSLEERANYGYTF.

A few counts support this clonotype. V gene TRBV12-3 or TRBV12-4 combines with J gene TRBJ1-2; D not resolved. This CDR3 region has 14 residues. V lost 7 bases, J lost 0 bases, and 12 bases lay in between. The CDR3 reads CASTTRSANYGYTF. DNA of the CDR3: TGTGCCAGCACTACACGTTCCGCTAACTATGGCTACACCTTC.

The CDR3 spells CASRNRDRGSYEQYF. The DNA of the CDR3 is TGTGCCAGTCGTAACCGGGACAGGGGTTCCTACGAGCAGTACTTC. V gene TRBV19 combines with J gene TRBJ2-7; 10 positions match TRBD1. Germline V gene lookup returns CDR1 LNHDA and CDR2 SQIVND (reference sequence). The CDR3 runs 15 residues. V gave up 8 bases and J gave up 1 base; unmatched junction bases: 8. Filled out from reference TRBV19 and TRBJ2-7, the complete variable domain reads DGGITQSPKYLFRKEGQNVTLSCEQNLNHDAMYWYRQDPGQGLRLIYYSQIVNDFQKGDIAEGYSVSREKKESFPLTVTSAQKNPTAFYLCASRNRDRGSYEQYFGPGTRLTVT.

Turning to this clonotype: Relative to the germline gene, one junction end is altered; a read error may explain this. The V gene is TRBV5-4, the J gene TRBJ2-1; TRBD1 aligns across 7 bases. CDR1 is SGHNT, CDR2 YYREEE, per germline (reference sequence). The CDR3 runs to 17 residues. The CDR3 bases are TGTGCCAGCAGTTGGACGACAGGGCCTACCTCCTACAATGATCAGTTCTTC. Protein product: CASSWTTGPTSYNDQFF.

V and J are TRBV7-3 and TRBJ2-1, with TRBD2 identical over 9 bases. Unmatched junction bases numbered 3, after V lost 1 base and J lost 8 bases. Looked up from germline, CDR1 is SGHTA and CDR2 is FQGTGA. CDR3 length: 14 amino acids. This CDR3 reads CASSLSGGADEQFF. CDR3 bases: TGTGCCAGCAGCTTAAGCGGGGGGGCGGATGAGCAGTTCTTC. Together with reference TRBV7-3 and TRBJ2-1, the CDR3 gives the full variable domain: GAGVSQTPSNKVTEKGKYVELRCDPISGHTALYWYRQSLGQGPEFLIYFQGTGAADDSGLPNDRFFAVRPEGSVSTLKIQRTERGDSAVYLCASSLSGGADEQFFGPGTRLTVL.

The chain joins TRBV29-1 to TRBJ2-5; D assignment may be TRBD1 or TRBD2 (6 bases each). The CDR3 is made up of 11 amino acids. Germline lookup yields CDR1 SQVTM and CDR2 ANQGSEA. CDR3 protein: CRAGEAETQYF. In DNA, the CDR3 is TGCAGGGCAGGGGAGGCGGAGACCCAGTACTTC.

This chain connects TRBV7-9 to TRBJ2-2, with 9 bases that match TRBD2. V trimming: 6 bases; J trimming: 0 bases; junction bases outside the gene matches: 8. The CDR3 spans 17 residues. Germline V gene lookup returns CDR1 SEHNR and CDR2 FQNEAQ (reference sequence). The CDR3 sequence: CASSSRLAETNTGELFF. The CDR3, as DNA: TGTGCCAGCAGTTCCCGACTAGCGGAGACGAACACCGGGGAGCTGTTTTTT.

The chain links TRBV28 to TRBJ1-2, with 7 bases that match TRBD1. The V gene end was trimmed by 3 bases and the J gene end by 6 bases; junction bases not matched to a gene: 16. CDR1 is MDHEN and CDR2 is SYDVKM in the germline V gene. CDR3 length: 17 residues. The CDR3 bases are TGTGCCAGCAGTTTTAATCTCCTGGCAGGGGGAACGAATGGCTACACCTTC. This encodes CASSFNLLAGGTNGYTF.

The CDR3 sequence: CASSTWAASNQPQHF. Here the CDR3 DNA reads TGTGCCAGCAGTACTTGGGCGGCTAGCAATCAGCCCCAGCATTTT. The J gene is TRBJ1-5, the V gene TRBV27; D not resolved. Germline V gene data show CDR1 as MNHEY and CDR2 as SMNVEV (reference sequence). With 5 bases removed from V and 0 bases from J, the gap between germline ends came to 11 bases. This CDR3 contains 15 residues.

This sequence joins TRBV6-1 and TRBJ2-1; TRBD2 agrees at 11 bases. The CDR3 is 14 amino acids. The J segment lost 7 bases and the V segment lost 6 bases, leaving 5 bases of the junction unmatched. CDR1 and CDR2 from the germline V gene are MNHNS and SASEGT. The CDR3 is CASRTSGSWNEQFF. The CDR3 bases are TGTGCCAGCAGAACTAGCGGGAGTTGGAATGAGCAGTTCTTC.

This chain uses TRBV18 with TRBJ1-1; D is possibly TRBD1 (6 bases). V lost 6 bases and J lost 0, with 14 bases in between. CDR3 length: 15 residues. Germline values: CDR1 KGHSH, CDR2 LQKENI. The CDR3 loop is CASSDQGHLNTEAFF. The CDR3 DNA reads as TGTGCCAGCTCGGACCAGGGACATCTGAACACTGAAGCTTTCTTT. The full variable domain, in which reference TRBV18 and TRBJ1-1 provide the parts outside the CDR3, is NAGVMQNPRHLVRRRGQEARLRCSPMKGHSHVYWYRQLPEEGLKFMVYLQKENIIDESGMPKERFSAEFPKEGPSILRIQQVVRGDSAAYFCASSDQGHLNTEAFFGQGTRLTVV.

The chain employs TRBV6-5 and TRBJ1-5; possibly TRBD1 for D (5 bases). Germline CDR1 and CDR2: MNHEY and SVGAGI. CDR3 length: 15 residues. The germline V and J ends were trimmed by 2 bases and 2 bases, with 10 bases remaining between them. The CDR3 loop reads CASSYRQGGNQPQHF. CDR3 DNA sequence: TGTGCCAGCAGTTACCGGCAGGGTGGCAATCAGCCCCAGCATTTT.

The rearrangement links TRBV7-9 to TRBJ1-6, with 7 bases lining up with TRBD1. The CDR3 is 15 residues long. CDR1 and CDR2 from the germline V gene are SEHNR and FQNEAQ (reference sequence). The V segment lost 4 bases and the J segment 9 bases; nucleotides outside the gene matches: 9. The CDR3 bases are TGTGCCAGCAGCTCCCTGACAGGGAATCGTTCACCCCTCCACTTT. It codes for CASSSLTGNRSPLHF.

The chain joins TRBV12-5 to TRBJ2-5, with D maybe TRBD1 (5 bases). There are 15 residues in the CDR3. The germline V gene has CDR1 LGHNT and CDR2 FRNRAP. Between the trimmed V and J ends, which lost 3 bases and 1 base, there was a span of 12 bases. The CDR3 DNA follows: TGTGCTAGTGGTTTACCGACAGTGGTCCAAGAGACCCAGTACTTC. It codes for CASGLPTVVQETQYF.

This clonotype has ten or more counts. The chain carries TRBV7-6 and TRBJ2-1; D not resolved. Per germline, CDR1 SGHVS and CDR2 FNYEAQ. V lost 2 bases, J lost 3 bases, and 14 bases lay in between. This CDR3 has 16 residues. The CDR3 loop reads CASSLTRPLLYNEQFF. As DNA, the CDR3 is TGTGCCAGCAGCTTAACCCGGCCTCTCCTCTACAATGAGCAGTTCTTC.

The rearrangement joins TRBV27 to TRBJ1-1; D might be TRBD1 (5 bases). The CDR3 runs 15 residues. V lost 5 bases to trimming and J lost 4 bases, with 17 bases between them. CDR1 is MNHEY, CDR2 SMNVEV, per germline (reference sequence). As DNA, the CDR3 is TGTGCCAGCAGTCCCGCTGGGGCGGTCAGCACTGAAGCTTTCTTT. Translation gives CASSPAGAVSTEAFF.